This T cell receptor beta chain was recovered during a study of blood T cell repertoires in COVID-19. As for the study in general: T cells, B-cell-depleted T cells, or PBMCs provided the cDNA or gDNA that served as material.

Authors' processing steps: Reference gene primers were amplified, and this amplification served to estimate nucleated cell counts. Here immunoSEQ multiplex PCR was the method, and the copy in TCRdb shows in-frame clones only, minus some. Clonal size and the V and J genes are those of that table, whereas D and trimming came from the DNA. The table lists fewer than 85,000 clones, roughly 76% of them singletons. J lost 8 bases, V lost 0 bases, and 5 bases had no gene match. This CDR3 spans 15 amino acids. Germline CDR1 and CDR2: SGHTS and YDEGEE. The chain joins TRBV5-8 to TRBJ2-1; 10 bases align to TRBD1. This receptor was obtained from a woman of 80 years or more with active or convalescent COVID-19. Sequencing input: peripheral blood. The CDR3 DNA reads as TGTGCCAGCAGCTTGGGGGACAGGGGTTTTGATGAGCAGTTCTTC. This encodes CASSLGDRGFDEQFF.